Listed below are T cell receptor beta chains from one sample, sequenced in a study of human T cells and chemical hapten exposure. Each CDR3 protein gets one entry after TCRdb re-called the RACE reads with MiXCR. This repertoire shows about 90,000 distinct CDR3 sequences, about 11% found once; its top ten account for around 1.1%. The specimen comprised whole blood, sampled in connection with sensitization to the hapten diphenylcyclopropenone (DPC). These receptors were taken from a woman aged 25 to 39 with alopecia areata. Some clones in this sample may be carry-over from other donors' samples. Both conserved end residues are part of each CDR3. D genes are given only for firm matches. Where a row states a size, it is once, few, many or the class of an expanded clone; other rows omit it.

cdr3_nt: TGCAGTGCTGTAGGTTCGAGGAACGCCCAAGAGACCCAGTACTTC
cdr3_aa: CSAVGSRNAQETQYF
v_call: TRBV20-1
j_call: TRBJ2-5
clone_size: few
d_call: .

cdr3_nt: TGTGCCAGCAGTGAGAATCCCGGCAGGCTTACTGGAAACACCATATATTTT
cdr3_aa: CASSENPGRLTGNTIYF
v_call: TRBV2
j_call: TRBJ1-3
clone_size: many
d_call: .

cdr3_nt: TGTGCCAGCAGCTTCGGTCGCCCGAACACTGAAGCTTTCTTT
cdr3_aa: CASSFGRPNTEAFF
v_call: TRBV5-5
j_call: TRBJ1-1
clone_size: many
d_call: .

cdr3_nt: TGCAGCGGGTCCTGGTACAATGAGCAGTTCTTC
cdr3_aa: CSGSWYNEQFF
v_call: TRBV29-1
j_call: TRBJ2-1
clone_size: many
d_call: .

cdr3_nt: TGTGCCAGCAGTTCGGGGGGCCAAGAGACCCAGTACTTC
cdr3_aa: CASSSGGQETQYF
v_call: TRBV28
j_call: TRBJ2-5
clone_size: few
d_call: TRBD2

cdr3_nt: TGTGCCAGCAGCGTAGAACAGGTACCCACCGGGGAGCTGTTTTTT
cdr3_aa: CASSVEQVPTGELFF
v_call: TRBV9
j_call: TRBJ2-2
clone_size: few
d_call: .

cdr3_nt: TGTGCCAGCAGTTCACCGACTTCGGCTGACTACGAGCAGTACTTC
cdr3_aa: CASSSPTSADYEQYF
v_call: TRBV28
j_call: TRBJ2-7
clone_size: .
d_call: .

cdr3_nt: TGTGCCAGCAGCTCTGGGACCGAAAACATTCAGTACTTC
cdr3_aa: CASSSGTENIQYF
v_call: TRBV25-1
j_call: TRBJ2-4
clone_size: few
d_call: .

cdr3_nt: TGTGCCAGCAGGGGGACAGGGAACACCGGGGAGCTGTTTTTT
cdr3_aa: CASRGTGNTGELFF
v_call: TRBV12-3/TRBV12-4
j_call: TRBJ2-2
clone_size: many
d_call: TRBD1

cdr3_nt: TGCAGCGTTGCGTTCAGGAACACTGAAGCTTTCTTT
cdr3_aa: CSVAFRNTEAFF
v_call: TRBV29-1
j_call: TRBJ1-1
clone_size: .
d_call: .

cdr3_nt: TGTGCCAGCAGCCCCCCCCATGGTTGGAATTCACCCCTCCACTTT
cdr3_aa: CASSPPHGWNSPLHF
v_call: TRBV16
j_call: TRBJ1-6
clone_size: .
d_call: .

cdr3_nt: TGCAGCGTTACGGAGCCGAATTATGGCTACACCTTC
cdr3_aa: CSVTEPNYGYTF
v_call: TRBV29-1
j_call: TRBJ1-2
clone_size: .
d_call: .

cdr3_nt: TGCAGCGTTGCCGGGGACAGGGAAGCTGATGGGGCCAACGTCCTGACTTTC
cdr3_aa: CSVAGDREADGANVLTF
v_call: TRBV29-1
j_call: TRBJ2-6
clone_size: few
d_call: TRBD1

cdr3_nt: TGCAGTGCCGGGGCAGGCAACTATGGCTACACCTTC
cdr3_aa: CSAGAGNYGYTF
v_call: TRBV20-1
j_call: TRBJ1-2
clone_size: .
d_call: .

cdr3_nt: TGTGCCAGCTCAAGAGATACCACAGTCAATCAGCCCCAGCATTTT
cdr3_aa: CASSRDTTVNQPQHF
v_call: TRBV18
j_call: TRBJ1-5
clone_size: many
d_call: .

cdr3_nt: TGTGCCAGCAGTCCGGGACTCCCTAATGAGCAGTTCTTC
cdr3_aa: CASSPGLPNEQFF
v_call: TRBV28
j_call: TRBJ2-1
clone_size: many
d_call: .

cdr3_nt: TGTGCCAGCATGCTAACAGGGCGCCAAGAGACCCAGTACTTC
cdr3_aa: CASMLTGRQETQYF
v_call: TRBV28
j_call: TRBJ2-5
clone_size: many
d_call: .

cdr3_nt: TGTGCCAGCACCAGGACAGGTCGCTCCTATAATTCACCCCTCCACTTT
cdr3_aa: CASTRTGRSYNSPLHF
v_call: TRBV27
j_call: TRBJ1-6
clone_size: .
d_call: TRBD1

cdr3_nt: TGCAGCTTCGCCTTTAGCGGTTCTTACACAGATACGCAGTATTTT
cdr3_aa: CSFAFSGSYTDTQYF
v_call: TRBV29-1
j_call: TRBJ2-3
clone_size: .
d_call: .